The rows below give T cell receptor beta chains drawn from one sample of a study of shared clonotypes between healthy human individuals. TCRdb's copy holds only in-frame clones and misses some; the assay was immunoSEQ multiplex PCR. The sample holds approximately 740,000 clones, 80% to 95% seen once. What was sequenced was naive CD8+ T cells sorted from blood. The receptors derive from a man under 40 in good health. CDR3s include the opening cysteine and the closing phenylalanine or tryptophan. Each record gives: V gene, clone size, D gene, J gene, CDR3 protein, CDR3 DNA. A D gene is named only where the DNA matches it firmly. Some rows have no size entry. The others give once, few or many, or a class for an expanded clone.

v_gene: TRBV27; abundance: -; d_gene: -; j_gene: TRBJ2-2; CDR3aa: CASRPIPSNTGELFF; CDR3nt: TGTGCCAGCAGGCCAATACCGTCGAACACCGGGGAGCTGTTTTTT
v_gene: TRBV7-2; abundance: -; d_gene: TRBD2; j_gene: TRBJ2-5; CDR3aa: CASSDGTSGRNTQYF; CDR3nt: TGTGCCAGCAGCGATGGGACTAGCGGGAGGAACACCCAGTACTTC
v_gene: TRBV2; abundance: -; d_gene: -; j_gene: TRBJ2-2; CDR3aa: CATTRRTGELFF; CDR3nt: TGTGCCACCACAAGAAGGACCGGGGAGCTGTTTTTT
v_gene: TRBV6-1; abundance: -; d_gene: -; j_gene: TRBJ2-7; CDR3aa: CASSEGSQPRYEQYF; CDR3nt: TGTGCCAGCAGTGAAGGTAGCCAGCCCCGGTACGAGCAGTACTTC
v_gene: TRBV5-4; abundance: -; d_gene: -; j_gene: TRBJ2-3; CDR3aa: CASSPLRDSSTDTQYF; CDR3nt: TGTGCCAGCAGCCCCCTTCGGGACTCAAGCACAGATACGCAGTATTTT
v_gene: TRBV5-4; abundance: -; d_gene: -; j_gene: TRBJ1-4; CDR3aa: CASSREVNEKLFF; CDR3nt: TGTGCCAGCAGTAGGGAAGTAAATGAAAAACTGTTTTTT
v_gene: TRBV7-8; abundance: once; d_gene: -; j_gene: TRBJ1-2; CDR3aa: CASSLWEWADTLFDAEF; CDR3nt: TGTGCCAGCAGCTTGTGGGAGTGGGCGGACACTCTGTTCGACGCGGAATTC
v_gene: TRBV6-1; abundance: -; d_gene: TRBD1; j_gene: TRBJ1-4; CDR3aa: CASGGWQGDEKLFF; CDR3nt: TGTGCCAGCGGAGGGTGGCAGGGGGACGAAAAACTGTTTTTT
v_gene: TRBV28; abundance: -; d_gene: TRBD2; j_gene: TRBJ2-1; CDR3aa: CASSSPLAGYNEQFF; CDR3nt: TGTGCCAGCAGTTCCCCACTAGCGGGGTACAATGAGCAGTTCTTC
v_gene: TRBV12-2; abundance: -; d_gene: -; j_gene: TRBJ2-1; CDR3aa: CASRLTLRDSISYNEQFF; CDR3nt: TGTGCAAGTCGCTTAACCCTCCGGGACTCAATCTCCTACAATGAGCAGTTCTTC
v_gene: TRBV6-1; abundance: -; d_gene: TRBD1; j_gene: TRBJ1-2; CDR3aa: CASKDRGYYGYTF; CDR3nt: TGTGCCAGCAAGGACAGGGGATACTATGGCTACACCTTC
v_gene: TRBV27; abundance: -; d_gene: -; j_gene: TRBJ2-6; CDR3aa: CASSLYAVSGANVLTF; CDR3nt: TGTGCCAGCAGTTTATACGCAGTCTCTGGGGCCAACGTCCTGACTTTC
v_gene: TRBV5-6; abundance: once; d_gene: TRBD2; j_gene: TRBJ2-2; CDR3aa: CASSDEREWNTGELFF; CDR3nt: TGTGCCAGCAGCGACGAGCGGGAGTGGAACACCGGGGAGCTGTTTTTT
v_gene: TRBV4-3; abundance: -; d_gene: -; j_gene: TRBJ2-7; CDR3aa: CASSQEIRGGYEQYF; CDR3nt: TGCGCCAGCAGCCAAGAGATCCGGGGAGGCTACGAGCAGTACTTC
v_gene: TRBV19; abundance: -; d_gene: TRBD1; j_gene: TRBJ1-5; CDR3aa: CASSMEGQGPEPQHF; CDR3nt: TGTGCCAGTAGTATGGAGGGACAGGGCCCAGAGCCCCAGCATTTT
v_gene: TRBV6-5; abundance: -; d_gene: -; j_gene: TRBJ2-1; CDR3aa: CAVGGPKQFF; CDR3nt: TGTGCGGTGGGGGGGCCGAAGCAGTTCTTC
v_gene: TRBV27; abundance: -; d_gene: -; j_gene: TRBJ2-1; CDR3aa: CASSSTSQEYNEQFF; CDR3nt: TGTGCCAGCAGTTCCACCTCACAGGAGTACAATGAGCAGTTCTTC
v_gene: TRBV30; abundance: -; d_gene: -; j_gene: TRBJ2-7; CDR3aa: CAWSVGDIYEQYF; CDR3nt: TGTGCCTGGAGTGTCGGGGACATCTACGAGCAGTACTTC
v_gene: TRBV10-3; abundance: -; d_gene: TRBD2; j_gene: TRBJ2-2; CDR3aa: CAIRWGGANTGELFF; CDR3nt: TGTGCCATCAGATGGGGGGGGGCGAACACCGGGGAGCTGTTTTTT
v_gene: TRBV2; abundance: -; d_gene: -; j_gene: TRBJ2-3; CDR3aa: CASREGVQGYTDTQYF; CDR3nt: TGTGCCAGCAGGGAGGGGGTACAAGGGTATACAGATACGCAGTATTTT
v_gene: TRBV28; abundance: -; d_gene: TRBD2; j_gene: TRBJ2-7; CDR3aa: CASSSLAGGPYEQYF; CDR3nt: TGTGCCAGCAGTTCCCTAGCGGGGGGACCCTACGAGCAGTACTTC
v_gene: TRBV7-3; abundance: -; d_gene: TRBD2; j_gene: TRBJ2-1; CDR3aa: CASSLRGLGYNEQFF; CDR3nt: TGTGCCAGCAGCTTAAGGGGACTAGGCTACAATGAGCAGTTCTTC
v_gene: TRBV9; abundance: -; d_gene: -; j_gene: TRBJ2-2; CDR3aa: CASSVWGATGELFF; CDR3nt: TGTGCCAGCAGCGTATGGGGGGCCACCGGGGAGCTGTTTTTT
v_gene: TRBV6-4; abundance: -; d_gene: TRBD1; j_gene: TRBJ1-1; CDR3aa: CASSRDRWAEAFF; CDR3nt: TGTGCCAGCAGTCGGGACAGGTGGGCTGAAGCTTTCTTT
v_gene: TRBV11-1; abundance: -; d_gene: TRBD1; j_gene: TRBJ2-7; CDR3aa: CASSHGRTGSSYEQYF; CDR3nt: TGTGCCAGCAGTCACGGGCGGACAGGGAGCTCCTACGAGCAGTACTTC
v_gene: TRBV6-1; abundance: -; d_gene: -; j_gene: TRBJ2-1; CDR3aa: CASSEEDRLYNEQFF; CDR3nt: TGTGCCAGCAGTGAAGAGGACCGACTATACAATGAGCAGTTCTTC
v_gene: TRBV28; abundance: -; d_gene: -; j_gene: TRBJ2-7; CDR3aa: CASAQIVRGTSYEQYF; CDR3nt: TGTGCCAGCGCCCAAATCGTGAGGGGGACCTCCTACGAGCAGTACTTC
v_gene: TRBV25-1; abundance: -; d_gene: -; j_gene: TRBJ1-4; CDR3aa: CASSGGYEKLFF; CDR3nt: TGTGCCAGCAGTGGCGGGTATGAAAAACTGTTTTTT
v_gene: TRBV30; abundance: -; d_gene: -; j_gene: TRBJ2-7; CDR3aa: CAWNRDNPYEQYF; CDR3nt: TGTGCCTGGAACAGGGATAATCCCTACGAGCAGTACTTC
v_gene: TRBV27; abundance: -; d_gene: -; j_gene: TRBJ2-7; CDR3aa: CASSLIGASYEQYF; CDR3nt: TGTGCCAGCAGCCTAATCGGGGCCTCCTACGAGCAGTACTTC
v_gene: TRBV7-9; abundance: -; d_gene: TRBD1; j_gene: TRBJ2-1; CDR3aa: CASSLPLDRGGGNEQFF; CDR3nt: TGTGCCAGCAGCTTACCCCTCGACAGGGGCGGAGGCAATGAGCAGTTCTTC
v_gene: TRBV27; abundance: few; d_gene: TRBD1; j_gene: TRBJ2-1; CDR3aa: CASSSLTGGGLYEQFF; CDR3nt: TGTGCCAGCAGTTCCCTAACAGGGGGCGGGTTGTATGAGCAGTTCTTC
v_gene: TRBV4-1; abundance: -; d_gene: TRBD2; j_gene: TRBJ2-3; CDR3aa: CASSQLAGVIFTDTQYF; CDR3nt: TGCGCCAGCAGCCAACTAGCGGGAGTTATCTTCACAGATACGCAGTATTTT
v_gene: TRBV6-5; abundance: -; d_gene: -; j_gene: TRBJ2-2; CDR3aa: CASSWVANTGELFF; CDR3nt: TGTGCCAGCAGTTGGGTAGCGAACACCGGGGAGCTGTTTTTT
v_gene: TRBV30; abundance: -; d_gene: TRBD1; j_gene: TRBJ2-5; CDR3aa: CAWSDPGQGLETQYF; CDR3nt: TGTGCCTGGAGTGACCCGGGACAGGGGTTGGAGACCCAGTACTTC
v_gene: TRBV11-3; abundance: -; d_gene: TRBD2; j_gene: TRBJ2-2; CDR3aa: CASSLGLAGGGTGELFF; CDR3nt: TGTGCCAGCAGCTTAGGTCTAGCGGGAGGAGGAACCGGGGAGCTGTTTTTT
v_gene: TRBV7-9; abundance: -; d_gene: -; j_gene: TRBJ2-7; CDR3aa: CASSPPGGTGSYEQYF; CDR3nt: TGTGCCAGCAGCCCCCCAGGCGGGACGGGATCCTACGAGCAGTACTTC
v_gene: TRBV6-1; abundance: once; d_gene: TRBD2; j_gene: TRBJ2-1; CDR3aa: CASLGLAGVNEQFF; CDR3nt: TGTGCCAGCCTAGGACTAGCGGGAGTCAATGAGCAGTTCTTC
v_gene: TRBV28; abundance: -; d_gene: TRBD2; j_gene: TRBJ2-2; CDR3aa: CASPCQAGDTGELFF; CDR3nt: TGTGCCAGCCCCTGTCAAGCGGGAGACACCGGGGAGCTGTTTTTT
v_gene: TRBV5-4; abundance: -; d_gene: -; j_gene: TRBJ1-5; CDR3aa: CASSRDGLRSNQPQHF; CDR3nt: TGTGCCAGCAGCCGGGATGGACTCAGGAGCAATCAGCCCCAGCATTTT
v_gene: TRBV14; abundance: -; d_gene: -; j_gene: TRBJ2-7; CDR3aa: CASSPHPEEQYF; CDR3nt: TGTGCCAGCAGCCCTCACCCGGAGGAGCAGTACTTC
v_gene: TRBV7-2; abundance: few; d_gene: TRBD1; j_gene: TRBJ2-7; CDR3aa: CASSLPGQQLVQYF; CDR3nt: TGTGCCAGCAGCCTCCCGGGACAGCAACTCGTGCAGTACTTC
v_gene: TRBV25-1; abundance: -; d_gene: -; j_gene: TRBJ2-3; CDR3aa: CASSERGGSTDTQYF; CDR3nt: TGTGCCAGCAGTGAACGAGGCGGTAGCACAGATACGCAGTATTTT
v_gene: TRBV5-6; abundance: -; d_gene: -; j_gene: TRBJ2-7; CDR3aa: CASSLLVDFTYEQYF; CDR3nt: TGTGCCAGCAGCTTGTTGGTCGACTTCACCTACGAGCAGTACTTC
v_gene: TRBV4-3; abundance: -; d_gene: TRBD2; j_gene: TRBJ2-7; CDR3aa: CASSQQPGLAYEQYF; CDR3nt: TGCGCCAGCAGCCAACAACCGGGACTAGCCTACGAGCAGTACTTC
v_gene: TRBV27; abundance: -; d_gene: TRBD2; j_gene: TRBJ2-5; CDR3aa: CASKPLGGGETQYF; CDR3nt: TGTGCCAGCAAACCCCTCGGGGGGGGAGAGACCCAGTACTTC
v_gene: TRBV7-9; abundance: -; d_gene: -; j_gene: TRBJ2-7; CDR3aa: CASSLEANYEQYF; CDR3nt: TGTGCCAGCAGCCTGGAGGCCAACTACGAGCAGTACTTC
v_gene: TRBV6-5; abundance: once; d_gene: TRBD1; j_gene: TRBJ2-5; CDR3aa: CASSFGTGGNQETQYF; CDR3nt: TGTGCCAGCAGTTTTGGGACAGGGGGCAACCAAGAGACCCAGTACTTC
v_gene: TRBV5-1; abundance: -; d_gene: TRBD1; j_gene: TRBJ2-1; CDR3aa: CASSVQGRNEQFF; CDR3nt: TGCGCCAGCAGCGTACAGGGGCGCAATGAGCAGTTCTTC
v_gene: TRBV2; abundance: few; d_gene: -; j_gene: TRBJ2-7; CDR3aa: CASSETSSYEQYF; CDR3nt: TGTGCCAGCAGTGAAACAAGCTCCTACGAGCAGTACTTC
v_gene: TRBV9; abundance: once; d_gene: -; j_gene: TRBJ2-3; CDR3aa: CASSPRPRSGDTQYF; CDR3nt: TGTGCCAGCAGCCCCCGACCGCGGTCGGGGGATACGCAGTATTTT
v_gene: TRBV6-5; abundance: -; d_gene: -; j_gene: TRBJ2-5; CDR3aa: CASSYSSIRVGETQYF; CDR3nt: TGTGCCAGCAGTTACTCGAGTATCAGGGTCGGAGAGACCCAGTACTTC
v_gene: TRBV28; abundance: -; d_gene: -; j_gene: TRBJ2-1; CDR3aa: CASGSTLNNEQFF; CDR3nt: TGTGCCAGCGGGTCCACATTGAATAATGAGCAGTTCTTC
v_gene: TRBV27; abundance: -; d_gene: -; j_gene: TRBJ2-7; CDR3aa: CASSPRTGFPESYEQYF; CDR3nt: TGTGCCAGCAGCCCGCGAACGGGGTTCCCTGAAAGTTACGAGCAGTACTTC
v_gene: TRBV27; abundance: -; d_gene: TRBD2; j_gene: TRBJ2-7; CDR3aa: CASSLSRGANEQYF; CDR3nt: TGTGCCAGCAGTTTGTCGCGGGGGGCTAACGAGCAGTACTTC